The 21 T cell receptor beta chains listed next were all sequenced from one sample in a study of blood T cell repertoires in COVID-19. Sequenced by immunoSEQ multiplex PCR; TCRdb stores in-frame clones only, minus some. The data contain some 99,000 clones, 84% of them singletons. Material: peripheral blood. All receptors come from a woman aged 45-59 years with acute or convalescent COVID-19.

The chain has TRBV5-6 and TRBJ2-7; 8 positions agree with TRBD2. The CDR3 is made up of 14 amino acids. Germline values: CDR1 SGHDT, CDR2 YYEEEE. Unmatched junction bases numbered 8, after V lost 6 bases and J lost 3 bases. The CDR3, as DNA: TGTGCCAGCACCGTCGGGGGGGCCGACTACGAGCAGTACTTC. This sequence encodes CASTVGGADYEQYF.

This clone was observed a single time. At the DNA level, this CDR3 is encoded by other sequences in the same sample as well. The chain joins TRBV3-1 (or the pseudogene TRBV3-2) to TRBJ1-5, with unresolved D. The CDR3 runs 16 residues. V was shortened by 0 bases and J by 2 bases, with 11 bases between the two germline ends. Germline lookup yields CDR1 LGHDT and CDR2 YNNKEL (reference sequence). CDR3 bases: TGTGCCAGCAGCCAAGATGGAGGTGTGGGCAATCAGCCCCAGCATTTT. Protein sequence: CASSQDGGVGNQPQHF.

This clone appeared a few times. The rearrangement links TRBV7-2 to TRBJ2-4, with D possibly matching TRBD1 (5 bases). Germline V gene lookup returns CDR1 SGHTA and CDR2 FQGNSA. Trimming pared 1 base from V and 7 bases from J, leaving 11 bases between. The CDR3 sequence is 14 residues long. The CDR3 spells CASSLGQGANIQYF. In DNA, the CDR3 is TGTGCCAGCAGCTTAGGTCAAGGGGCTAACATTCAGTACTTC.

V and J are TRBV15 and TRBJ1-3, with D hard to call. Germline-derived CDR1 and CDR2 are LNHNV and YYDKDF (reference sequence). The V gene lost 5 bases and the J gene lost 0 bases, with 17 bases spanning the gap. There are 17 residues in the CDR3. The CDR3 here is CATSPYGAGSSGNTIYF. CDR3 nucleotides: TGTGCCACCAGCCCCTATGGAGCGGGGAGCTCTGGAAACACCATATATTTT.

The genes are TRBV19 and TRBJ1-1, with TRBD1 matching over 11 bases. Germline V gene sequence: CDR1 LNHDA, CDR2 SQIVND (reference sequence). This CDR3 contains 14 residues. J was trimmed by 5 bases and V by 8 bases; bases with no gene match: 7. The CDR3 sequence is CASWEGQGGTEAFF. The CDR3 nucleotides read TGTGCCAGTTGGGAGGGACAGGGGGGGACTGAAGCTTTCTTT. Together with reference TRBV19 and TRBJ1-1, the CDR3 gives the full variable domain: DGGITQSPKYLFRKEGQNVTLSCEQNLNHDAMYWYRQDPGQGLRLIYYSQIVNDFQKGDIAEGYSVSREKKESFPLTVTSAQKNPTAFYLCASWEGQGGTEAFFGQGTRLTVV.

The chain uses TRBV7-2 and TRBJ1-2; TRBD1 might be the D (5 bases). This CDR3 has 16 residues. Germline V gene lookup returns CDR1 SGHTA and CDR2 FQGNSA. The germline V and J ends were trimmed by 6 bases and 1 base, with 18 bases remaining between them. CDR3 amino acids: CASSRTSDSVNYGYTF. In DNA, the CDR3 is TGTGCCAGCAGTCGCACCAGTGACAGCGTTAACTATGGCTACACCTTC.

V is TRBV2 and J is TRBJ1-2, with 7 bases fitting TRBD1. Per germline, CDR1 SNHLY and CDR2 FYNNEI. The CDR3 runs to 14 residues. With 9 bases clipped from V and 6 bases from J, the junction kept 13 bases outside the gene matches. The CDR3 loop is CARREEGARDGYTF. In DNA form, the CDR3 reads TGTGCCAGACGTGAAGAGGGGGCACGAGATGGCTACACCTTC. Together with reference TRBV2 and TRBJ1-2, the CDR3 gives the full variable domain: EPEVTQTPSHQVTQMGQEVILRCVPISNHLYFYWYRQILGQKVEFLVSFYNNEISEKSEIFDDQFSVERPDGSNFTLKIRSTKLEDSAMYFCARREEGARDGYTFGSGTRLTVV.

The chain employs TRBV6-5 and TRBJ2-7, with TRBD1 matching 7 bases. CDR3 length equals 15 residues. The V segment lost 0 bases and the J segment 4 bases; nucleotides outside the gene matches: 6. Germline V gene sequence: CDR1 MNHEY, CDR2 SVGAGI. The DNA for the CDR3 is TGTGCCAGCAGTTACTCGAACAGGGGAACATACGAGCAGTACTTC. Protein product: CASSYSNRGTYEQYF.

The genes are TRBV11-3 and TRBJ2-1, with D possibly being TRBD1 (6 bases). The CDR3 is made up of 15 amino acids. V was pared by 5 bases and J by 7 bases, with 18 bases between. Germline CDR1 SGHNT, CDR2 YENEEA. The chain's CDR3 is CASSLQGPRYNEQFF. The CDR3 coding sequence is TGTGCCAGCAGCCTTCAGGGGCCACGTTATAATGAGCAGTTCTTC.

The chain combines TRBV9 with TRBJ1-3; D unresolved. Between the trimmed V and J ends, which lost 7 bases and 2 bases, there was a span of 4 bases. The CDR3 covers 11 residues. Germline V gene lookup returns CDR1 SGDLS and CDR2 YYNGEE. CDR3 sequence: CASSTGNTIYF. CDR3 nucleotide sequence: TGTGCCAGCTCAACTGGAAACACCATATATTTT.

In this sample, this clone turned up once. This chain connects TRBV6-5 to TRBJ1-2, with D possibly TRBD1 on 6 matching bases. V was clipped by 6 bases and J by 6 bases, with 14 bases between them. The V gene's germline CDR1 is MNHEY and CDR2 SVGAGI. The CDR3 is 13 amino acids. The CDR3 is CASRPAGANGYTF. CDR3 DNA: TGTGCCAGCAGACCCGCGGGGGCGAATGGCTACACCTTC.

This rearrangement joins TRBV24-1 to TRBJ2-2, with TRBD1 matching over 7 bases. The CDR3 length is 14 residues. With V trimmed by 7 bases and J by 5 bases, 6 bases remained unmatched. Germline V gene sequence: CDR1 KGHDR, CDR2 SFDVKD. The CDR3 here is CATRYYRGTGELFF. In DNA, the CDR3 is TGTGCCACCAGATATTACAGGGGAACCGGGGAGCTGTTTTTT.

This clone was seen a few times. The CDR3 sequence: CASSQDSSRNTEAFF. The CDR3 nucleotides are TGCGCCAGCAGCCAAGATTCGTCGAGGAACACTGAAGCTTTCTTT. This rearrangement joins TRBV4-1 to TRBJ1-1; D ambiguous. Trimming removed 0 bases at V and 1 base at J, with 9 bases between. The CDR3 runs to 15 residues. In germline, CDR1 is MGHRA, CDR2 YSYEKL.

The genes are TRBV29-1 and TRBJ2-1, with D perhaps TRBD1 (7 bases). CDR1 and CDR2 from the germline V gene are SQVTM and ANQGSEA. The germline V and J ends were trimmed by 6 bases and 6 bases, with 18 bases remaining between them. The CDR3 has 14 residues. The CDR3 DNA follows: TGCAGCGTAGAGGCAGGGGGGATTCGCAATGAGCAGTTCTTC. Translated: CSVEAGGIRNEQFF.

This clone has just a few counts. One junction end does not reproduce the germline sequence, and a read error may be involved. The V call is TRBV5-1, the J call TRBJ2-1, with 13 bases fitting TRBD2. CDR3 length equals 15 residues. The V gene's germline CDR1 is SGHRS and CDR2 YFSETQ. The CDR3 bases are TGCGCCAGCAGCGGGACTAGCGGGGCCGCATCAGAGAGGCTCTTC. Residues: CASSGTSGAASERLF.

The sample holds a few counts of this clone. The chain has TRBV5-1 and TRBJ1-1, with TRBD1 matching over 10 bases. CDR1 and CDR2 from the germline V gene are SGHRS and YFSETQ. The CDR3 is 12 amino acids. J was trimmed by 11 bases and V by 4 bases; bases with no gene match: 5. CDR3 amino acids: CASSPGQGSAFF. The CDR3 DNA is TGCGCCAGCAGCCCGGGACAGGGGTCGGCTTTCTTT. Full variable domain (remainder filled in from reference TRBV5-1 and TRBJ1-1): KAGVTQTPRYLIKTRGQQVTLSCSPISGHRSVSWYQQTPGQGLQFLFEYFSETQRNKGNFPGRFSGRQFSNSRSEMNVSTLELGDSALYLCASSPGQGSAFFGQGTRLTVV.

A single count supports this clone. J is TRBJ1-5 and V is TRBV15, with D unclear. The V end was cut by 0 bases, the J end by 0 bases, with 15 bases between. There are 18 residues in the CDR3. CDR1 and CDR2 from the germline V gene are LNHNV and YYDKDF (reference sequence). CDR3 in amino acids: CATSRDDGVGSSNQPQHF. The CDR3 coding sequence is TGTGCCACCAGCAGAGATGACGGAGTCGGGAGTAGCAATCAGCCCCAGCATTTT. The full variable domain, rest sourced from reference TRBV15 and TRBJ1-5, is DAMVIQNPRYQVTQFGKPVTLSCSQTLNHNVMYWYQQKSSQAPKLLFHYYDKDFNNEADTPDNFQSRRPNTSFCFLDIRSPGLGDTAMYLCATSRDDGVGSSNQPQHFGDGTRLSIL.

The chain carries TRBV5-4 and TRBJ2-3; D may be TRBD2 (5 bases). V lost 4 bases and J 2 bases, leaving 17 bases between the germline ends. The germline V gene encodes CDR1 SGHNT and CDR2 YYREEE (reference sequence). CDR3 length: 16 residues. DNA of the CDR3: TGTGCCAGCAGCGGTGGACTGGGCACCTTCACAGATACGCAGTATTTT. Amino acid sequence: CASSGGLGTFTDTQYF.

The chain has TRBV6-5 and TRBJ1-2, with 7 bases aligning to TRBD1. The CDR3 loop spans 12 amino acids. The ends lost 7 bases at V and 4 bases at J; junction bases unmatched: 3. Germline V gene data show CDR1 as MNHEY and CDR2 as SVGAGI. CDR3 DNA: TGTGCCAGCAACCAGGGGGGCTATGGCTACACCTTC. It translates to CASNQGGYGYTF.

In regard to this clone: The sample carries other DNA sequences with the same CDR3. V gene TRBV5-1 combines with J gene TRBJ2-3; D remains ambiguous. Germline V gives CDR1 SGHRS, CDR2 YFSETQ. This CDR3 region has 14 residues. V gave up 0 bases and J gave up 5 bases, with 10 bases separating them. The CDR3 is CASSLDPSGDTQYF. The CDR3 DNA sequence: TGCGCCAGCAGCTTGGACCCCAGTGGAGATACGCAGTATTTT.

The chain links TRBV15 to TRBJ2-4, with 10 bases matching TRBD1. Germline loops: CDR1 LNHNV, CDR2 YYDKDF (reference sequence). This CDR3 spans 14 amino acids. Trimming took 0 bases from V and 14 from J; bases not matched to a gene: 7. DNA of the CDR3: TGTGCCACCAGCAGAGATCAACACGGACAGGGGGAGTACTTC. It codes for CATSRDQHGQGEYF.